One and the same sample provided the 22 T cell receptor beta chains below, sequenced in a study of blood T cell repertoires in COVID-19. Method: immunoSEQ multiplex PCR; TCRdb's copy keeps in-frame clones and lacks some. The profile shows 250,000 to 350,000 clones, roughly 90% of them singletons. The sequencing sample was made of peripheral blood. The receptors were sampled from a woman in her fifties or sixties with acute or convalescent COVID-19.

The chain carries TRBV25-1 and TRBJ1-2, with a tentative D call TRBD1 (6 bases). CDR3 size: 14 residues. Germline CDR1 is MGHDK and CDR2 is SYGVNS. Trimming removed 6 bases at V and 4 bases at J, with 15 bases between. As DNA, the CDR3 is TGTGCCAGCAGGGGAATAGGGGGAAGCTATGGCTACACCTTC. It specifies CASRGIGGSYGYTF.

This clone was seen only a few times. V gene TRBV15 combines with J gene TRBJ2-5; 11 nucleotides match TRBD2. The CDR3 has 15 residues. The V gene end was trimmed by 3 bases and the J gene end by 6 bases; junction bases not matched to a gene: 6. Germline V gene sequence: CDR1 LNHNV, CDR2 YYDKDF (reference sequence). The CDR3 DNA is TGTGCCACCAGCAGTTTAGCGGGGGGGCCGAAGACCCAGTACTTC. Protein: CATSSLAGGPKTQYF.

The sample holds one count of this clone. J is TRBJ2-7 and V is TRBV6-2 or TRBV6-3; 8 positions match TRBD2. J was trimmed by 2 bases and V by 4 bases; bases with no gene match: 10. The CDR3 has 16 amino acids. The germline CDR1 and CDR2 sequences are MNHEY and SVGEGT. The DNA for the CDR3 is TGTGCCAGCAGTTCTCGGAGCGGGAGCGCCGCCTACGAGCAGTACTTC. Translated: CASSSRSGSAAYEQYF.

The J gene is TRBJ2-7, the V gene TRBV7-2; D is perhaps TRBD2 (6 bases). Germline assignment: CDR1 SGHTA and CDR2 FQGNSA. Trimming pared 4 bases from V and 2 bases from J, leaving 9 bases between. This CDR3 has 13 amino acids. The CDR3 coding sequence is TGTGCCAGCAGCTCGGGACTTACCTACGAGCAGTACTTC. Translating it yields CASSSGLTYEQYF. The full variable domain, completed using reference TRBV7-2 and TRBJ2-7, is GAGVSQSPSNKVTEKGKDVELRCDPISGHTALYWYRQSLGQGLEFLIYFQGNSAPDKSGLPSDRFSAERTGGSVSTLTIQRTQQEDSAVYLCASSSGLTYEQYFGPGTRLTVT.

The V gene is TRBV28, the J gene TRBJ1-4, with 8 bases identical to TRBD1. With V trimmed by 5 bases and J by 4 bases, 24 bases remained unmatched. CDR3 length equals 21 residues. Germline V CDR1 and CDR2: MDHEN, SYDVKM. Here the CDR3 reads CASSLRQLGRTGLTDNEKLFF. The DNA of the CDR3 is TGTGCCAGCAGTCTACGACAGTTGGGCAGGACAGGGCTGACGGATAATGAAAAACTGTTTTTT.

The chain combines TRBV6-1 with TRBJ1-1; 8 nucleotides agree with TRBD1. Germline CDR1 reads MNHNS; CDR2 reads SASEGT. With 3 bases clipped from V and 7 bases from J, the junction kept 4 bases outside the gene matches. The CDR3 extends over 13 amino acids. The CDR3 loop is CASSDPDRVEAFF. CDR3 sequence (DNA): TGTGCCAGCAGTGACCCGGACAGGGTTGAAGCTTTCTTT.

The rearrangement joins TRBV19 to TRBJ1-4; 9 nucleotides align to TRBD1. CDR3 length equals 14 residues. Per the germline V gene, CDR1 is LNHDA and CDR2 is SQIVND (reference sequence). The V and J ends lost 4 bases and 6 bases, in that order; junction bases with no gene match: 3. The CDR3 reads CASSRTGVDEKLFF. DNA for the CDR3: TGTGCCAGTAGTAGGACAGGGGTGGATGAAAAACTGTTTTTT. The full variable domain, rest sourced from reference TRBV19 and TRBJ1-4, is DGGITQSPKYLFRKEGQNVTLSCEQNLNHDAMYWYRQDPGQGLRLIYYSQIVNDFQKGDIAEGYSVSREKKESFPLTVTSAQKNPTAFYLCASSRTGVDEKLFFGSGTQLSVL.

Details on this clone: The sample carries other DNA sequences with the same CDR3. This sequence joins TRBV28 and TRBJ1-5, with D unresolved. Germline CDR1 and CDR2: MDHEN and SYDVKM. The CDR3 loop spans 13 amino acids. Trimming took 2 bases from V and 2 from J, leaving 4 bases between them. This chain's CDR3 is CASSLLGNQPQHF. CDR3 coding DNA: TGTGCCAGCAGTTTACTTGGCAATCAGCCCCAGCATTTT.

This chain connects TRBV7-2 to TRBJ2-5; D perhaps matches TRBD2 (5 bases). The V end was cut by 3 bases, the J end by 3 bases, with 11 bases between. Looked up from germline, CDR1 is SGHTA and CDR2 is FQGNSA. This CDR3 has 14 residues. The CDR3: CASSFWELEETQYF. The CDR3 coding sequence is TGTGCCAGCAGCTTCTGGGAGCTAGAAGAGACCCAGTACTTC.

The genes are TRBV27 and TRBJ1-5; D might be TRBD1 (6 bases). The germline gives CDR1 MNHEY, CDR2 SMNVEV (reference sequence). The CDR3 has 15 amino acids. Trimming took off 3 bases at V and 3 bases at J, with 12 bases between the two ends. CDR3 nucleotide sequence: TGTGCCAGCAGTTTTTCAGGGGCCCACAATCAGCCCCAGCATTTT. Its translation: CASSFSGAHNQPQHF.

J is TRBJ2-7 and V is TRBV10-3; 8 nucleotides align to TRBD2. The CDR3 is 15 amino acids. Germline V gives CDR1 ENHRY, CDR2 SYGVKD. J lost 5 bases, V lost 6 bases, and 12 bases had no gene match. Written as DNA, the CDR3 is TGTGCCATCAGGGTTACTAGCGGATCTCCCCACGAGCAGTACTTC. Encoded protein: CAIRVTSGSPHEQYF.

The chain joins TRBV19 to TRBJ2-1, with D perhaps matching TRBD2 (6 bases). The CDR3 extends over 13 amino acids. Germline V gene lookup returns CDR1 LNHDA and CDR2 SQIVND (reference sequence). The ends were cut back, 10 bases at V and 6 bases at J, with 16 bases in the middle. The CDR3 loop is CATRVDGGNEQFF. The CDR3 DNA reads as TGTGCCACCCGGGTGGACGGGGGCAATGAGCAGTTCTTC.

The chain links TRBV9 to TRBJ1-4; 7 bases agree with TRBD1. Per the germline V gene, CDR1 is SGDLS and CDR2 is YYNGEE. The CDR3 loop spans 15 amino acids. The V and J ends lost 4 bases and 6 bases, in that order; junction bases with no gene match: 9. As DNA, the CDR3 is TGTGCCAGCAGCCCCCAGGACAGGCTGTATGAAAAACTGTTTTTT. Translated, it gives CASSPQDRLYEKLFF.

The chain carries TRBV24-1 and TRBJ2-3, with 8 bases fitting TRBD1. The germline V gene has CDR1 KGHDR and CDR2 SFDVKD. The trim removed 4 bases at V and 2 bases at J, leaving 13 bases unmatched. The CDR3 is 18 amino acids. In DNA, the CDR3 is TGTGCCACCAGTGACCCTAAAGCGACAGGGGTCAACACAGATACGCAGTATTTT. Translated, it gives CATSDPKATGVNTDTQYF.

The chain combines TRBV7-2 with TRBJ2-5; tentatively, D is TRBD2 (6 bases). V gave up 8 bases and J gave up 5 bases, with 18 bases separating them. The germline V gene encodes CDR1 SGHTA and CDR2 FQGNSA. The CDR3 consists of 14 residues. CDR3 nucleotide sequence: TGTGCCAGCGGGCCGGACTATTGGGGCGAGACCCAGTACTTC. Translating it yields CASGPDYWGETQYF.

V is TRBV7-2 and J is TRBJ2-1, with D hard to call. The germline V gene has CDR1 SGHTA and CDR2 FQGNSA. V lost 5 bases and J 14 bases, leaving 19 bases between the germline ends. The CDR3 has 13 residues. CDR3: CASSPGMVIFKFF. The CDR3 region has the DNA TGTGCCAGCAGCCCGGGTATGGTGATCTTCAAGTTCTTC.

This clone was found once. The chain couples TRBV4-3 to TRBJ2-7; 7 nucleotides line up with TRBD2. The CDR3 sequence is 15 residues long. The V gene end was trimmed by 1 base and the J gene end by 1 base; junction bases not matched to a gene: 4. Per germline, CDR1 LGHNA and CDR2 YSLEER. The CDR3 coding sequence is TGCGCCAGCAGCCAAGGGAGGGACTATTCCTACGAGCAGTACTTC. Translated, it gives CASSQGRDYSYEQYF.

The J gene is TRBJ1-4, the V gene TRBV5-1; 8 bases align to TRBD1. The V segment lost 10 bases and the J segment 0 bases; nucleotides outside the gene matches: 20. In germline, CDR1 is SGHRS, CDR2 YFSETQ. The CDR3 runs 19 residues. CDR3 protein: CAGPGTGARGTSTNEKLFF. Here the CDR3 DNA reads TGCGCCGGGCCCGGGACAGGCGCCCGTGGGACATCAACTAATGAAAAACTGTTTTTT. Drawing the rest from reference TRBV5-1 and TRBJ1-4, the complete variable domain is KAGVTQTPRYLIKTRGQQVTLSCSPISGHRSVSWYQQTPGQGLQFLFEYFSETQRNKGNFPGRFSGRQFSNSRSEMNVSTLELGDSALYLCAGPGTGARGTSTNEKLFFGSGTQLSVL.

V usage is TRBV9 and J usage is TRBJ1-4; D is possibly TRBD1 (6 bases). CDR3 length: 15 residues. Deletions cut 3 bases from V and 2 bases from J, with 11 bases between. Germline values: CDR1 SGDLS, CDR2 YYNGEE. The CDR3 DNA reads TGTGCCAGCAGCGCCCAGGGGATTACTAATGAAAAACTGTTTTTT. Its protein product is CASSAQGITNEKLFF.

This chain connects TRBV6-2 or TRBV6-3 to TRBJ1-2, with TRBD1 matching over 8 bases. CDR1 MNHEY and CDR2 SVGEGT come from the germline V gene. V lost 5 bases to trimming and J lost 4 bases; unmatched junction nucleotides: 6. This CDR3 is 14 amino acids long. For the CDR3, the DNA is TGTGCCAGCAGTGCGGACAGGGAGGCCTATGGCTACACCTTC. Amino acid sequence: CASSADREAYGYTF.

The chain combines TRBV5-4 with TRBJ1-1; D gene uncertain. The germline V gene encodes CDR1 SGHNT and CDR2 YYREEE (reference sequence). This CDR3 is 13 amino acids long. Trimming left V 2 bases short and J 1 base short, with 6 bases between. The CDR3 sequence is CASSFDWNTEAFF. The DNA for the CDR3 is TGTGCCAGCAGCTTCGACTGGAACACTGAAGCTTTCTTT.

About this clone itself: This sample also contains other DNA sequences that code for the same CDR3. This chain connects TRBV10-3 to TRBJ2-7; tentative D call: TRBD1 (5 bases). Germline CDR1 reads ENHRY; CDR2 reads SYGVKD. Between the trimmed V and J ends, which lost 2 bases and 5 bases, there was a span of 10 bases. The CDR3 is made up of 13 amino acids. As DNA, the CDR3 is TGTGCCATCAGTGAGAGGGGTCAGGACGAGCAGTACTTC. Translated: CAISERGQDEQYF.